These T cell receptor beta chains were read from a single sample in a study of blood T cells in healthy people across ages. One entry per CDR3 protein, called by TCRdb with MiXCR from the 5' RACE reads. This table has about 800,000 distinct CDR3 sequences, 58% appearing once. Material: blood. The receptors stem from a young man in good health. Each CDR3 is given with its conserved first and last residue. Each record gives: clone size, CDR3 length, V gene, J gene, D gene, CDR3 DNA, CDR3 protein. A D gene is named only where the DNA matches it firmly. A row's size may be missing; if present it is once, few, many or a size class.

>few|13|TRBV20-1|TRBJ1-6|-
TGCAGTGCTAGGCCGGGACTCGAATCACCCCTCCACTTT
CSARPGLESPLHF
>-|17|TRBV12-3/TRBV12-4|TRBJ2-1|TRBD2
TGTGCCAGCAGTCCCCCCTCTCTAGCGGAACCCTACAATGAGCAGTTCTTC
CASSPPSLAEPYNEQFF
>-|13|TRBV10-3|TRBJ2-1|TRBD1
TGTGCCATCAGTGACAGGGGGATCGGTGAGCAGTTCTTC
CAISDRGIGEQFF
>few|14|TRBV20-1|TRBJ2-7|TRBD2
TGCAGTGCTAGAGGGCTAGCGGGAGTCTACGAGCAGTACTTC
CSARGLAGVYEQYF
>-|15|TRBV12-3/TRBV12-4|TRBJ2-3|-
TGTGCCAGCAGTTCCGGGGGTCCGGGCACAGATACGCAGTATTTT
CASSSGGPGTDTQYF
>many|17|TRBV29-1|TRBJ2-6|-
TGCAGCGTTGAGAAGACCGTGAGTGGATCTGGGGCCAACGTCCTGACTTTC
CSVEKTVSGSGANVLTF
>few|14|TRBV29-1|TRBJ2-1|-
TGCAGCGTTGAAGATATGAGCTCCTACAATGAGCAGTTCTTC
CSVEDMSSYNEQFF
>few|14|TRBV18|TRBJ2-5|-
TGTGCCAGCTCACCTGGGGCAGGCGGAGAGACCCAGTACTTC
CASSPGAGGETQYF
>-|16|TRBV10-2|TRBJ2-1|TRBD2
TGCGCCAGTAAATCTCCTAGCGGGGGGGCTCTTAATGAGCAGTTCTTC
CASKSPSGGALNEQFF
>-|12|TRBV13|TRBJ2-5|-
TGTGCCAGCAGCATCGTACAAGAGACCCAGTACTTC
CASSIVQETQYF
>-|12|TRBV20-1|TRBJ1-2|-
TGCAGTGCTAGAGTTCATGCGGGTGGCTACACCTTC
CSARVHAGGYTF
>-|14|TRBV6-6|TRBJ2-5|-
TGTGCCAGCAGTTCCGATTGGTTCCAAGAGACCCAGTACTTC
CASSSDWFQETQYF
>-|14|TRBV28|TRBJ1-5|-
TGTGCCAGCCAGGGCCCGTATAGCAATCAGCCCCAGCATTTT
CASQGPYSNQPQHF
>few|14|TRBV7-2|TRBJ2-1|TRBD2
TGTGCCAGTAATAGCGGGGGCTCGTACAATGAGCAGTTCTTC
CASNSGGSYNEQFF
>-|15|TRBV20-1|TRBJ1-2|TRBD1
TGCAGTGCCCCGGGACAGGGGATTACTAACTATGGCTACACCTTC
CSAPGQGITNYGYTF
>few|13|TRBV19|TRBJ1-2|-
TGTGCCAGTAAGCCCGGGTCCGTACCCGGCTACACCTTC
CASKPGSVPGYTF
>-|14|TRBV28|TRBJ2-7|TRBD1
TGTGCCAGCAGGTCCGGGACAGGGACTTACGAGCAGTACTTC
CASRSGTGTYEQYF
>-|14|TRBV10-3|TRBJ1-6|-
TGTGCCATCCAAGAGACAGCGCCTAATTCACCCCTCCACTTT
CAIQETAPNSPLHF
>-|15|TRBV10-3|TRBJ1-2|TRBD1
TGTGCCATCAGTGAGTCGAGAGGGACAGGCTATGGCTACACCTTC
CAISESRGTGYGYTF
>-|19|TRBV7-6|TRBJ2-3|-
TGTGCCAGCAGCTTTGAGCGACCGTGGGCTAGCGGGACAGGGGATACGCAGTATTTT
CASSFERPWASGTGDTQYF
>-|15|TRBV15|TRBJ1-4|-
TGTGCCACCCACCCGCACGGGGAAACTAATGAAAAACTGTTTTTT
CATHPHGETNEKLFF
>few|15|TRBV7-8|TRBJ2-7|TRBD1
TGTGCCAGCAGCCCAGGGACAGGTCCTTCCTACGAGCAGTACTTC
CASSPGTGPSYEQYF
>-|16|TRBV11-1|TRBJ1-3|-
TGTGCCAGCAGCTTAGCGGGACCCGTCTCTGGAAACACCATATATTTT
CASSLAGPVSGNTIYF
>-|14|TRBV7-2|TRBJ2-3|-
TGTGCCAGCAGCTTAGAAGTATCGAGACGAGGGCAGTATTTT
CASSLEVSRRGQYF
>few|16|TRBV7-9|TRBJ2-2|TRBD1
TGTGCCAGCCGGAGACGGGGACAGCCGAACACCGGGGAGCTGTTTTTT
CASRRRGQPNTGELFF
>-|15|TRBV12-3/TRBV12-4|TRBJ2-3|TRBD1
TGTGCCAGCACCCGAGGGACAGGGGAAGAAGATACGCAGTATTTT
CASTRGTGEEDTQYF
>-|20|TRBV4-3|TRBJ2-6|-
TGCGCCAGCAGCCGAGCTCCCCCGGGACGAGGCCTCTCTGGGGCCAACGTCCTGACTTTC
CASSRAPPGRGLSGANVLTF
>-|14|TRBV15|TRBJ2-7|-
TGTGCCACCAGGGCCGCGCTTAGCTCCTACGAGCAGTACTTC
CATRAALSSYEQYF
>many|15|TRBV9|TRBJ2-7|-
TGTGCCAGCAGCGTAGCCTTAGGGCTAAACTACGAGCAGTACTTC
CASSVALGLNYEQYF
>-|13|TRBV20-1|TRBJ1-2|TRBD1
TGCAGTGCTACTCGACAGGGGATGAATGGCTACACCTTC
CSATRQGMNGYTF
>-|15|TRBV7-2|TRBJ2-1|TRBD2
TGTGCCAGCAGCTTCCAACGGGGGGAGAACAATGAGCAGTTCTTC
CASSFQRGENNEQFF
>-|17|TRBV5-1|TRBJ2-3|TRBD2
TGCGCCAGCAGCACGGCACCCGGGACTAGCGGCACAGATACGCAGTATTTT
CASSTAPGTSGTDTQYF
>-|12|TRBV30|TRBJ1-2|-
TGTGCCTGGAGGGCAGGGGTTAATGGCTACACCTTC
CAWRAGVNGYTF
>-|13|TRBV20-1|TRBJ2-7|TRBD1
TGCAGTGCTAGCGGACAGGGGGCCTACGAGCAGTACTTC
CSASGQGAYEQYF
>-|12|TRBV30|TRBJ2-7|-
TGTGCCTGGAGTGTATTTCAGGACGAGCAGTACTTC
CAWSVFQDEQYF
>-|18|TRBV5-1|TRBJ2-1|-
TGCGCCAGCAGCTTGGACCTGTTGACTAGTCACTCCTACAATGAGCAGTTCTTC
CASSLDLLTSHSYNEQFF
>-|15|TRBV7-9|TRBJ2-1|-
TGTGCCAGCAGCCGAACGGGTTCTGCATACAATGAGCAGTTCTTC
CASSRTGSAYNEQFF
>-|12|TRBV6-6|TRBJ2-3|-
TGTGCCAGCACCTCAATCCGCGATACGCAGTATTTT
CASTSIRDTQYF
>-|13|TRBV29-1|TRBJ2-7|-
TGCAGCGTTGGCGGGACCCTTGGAAGCGAGCAGTACTTC
CSVGGTLGSEQYF